One and the same sample provided the 26 T cell receptor beta chains below, sequenced in a study of shared clonotypes between healthy human individuals. The repertoire was sequenced with immunoSEQ multiplex PCR; TCRdb's copy has only in-frame clones and lacks some. The sample contains around 700,000 clones, around 72% of which appear only once. The sequencing sample was made of memory CD4+ T cells sorted from blood. The subset was: CD45RA-negative fraction. The origin of the receptors is a woman in her twenties or thirties in good health.

This clone was seen just once. This chain links TRBV6-1 with TRBJ2-7; TRBD2 matches at 10 bases. The V gene end was trimmed by 3 bases and the J gene end by 0 bases; junction bases not matched to a gene: 5. CDR1 and CDR2 from the germline V gene are MNHNS and SASEGT. CDR3 size: 16 residues. Here the CDR3 reads CASSERASGSSYEQYF. CDR3 in DNA: TGTGCCAGCAGTGAGAGGGCTAGCGGGAGCTCCTACGAGCAGTACTTC.

The chain is built from TRBV7-9 and TRBJ1-5, with 7 positions matching TRBD1. The germline V gene encodes CDR1 SEHNR and CDR2 FQNEAQ (reference sequence). V lost 10 bases and J lost 0; bases outside the gene matches: 6. The CDR3 loop spans 14 amino acids. As DNA, the CDR3 is TGTGCCATCGCAGGGGGTCATAGCAATCAGCCCCAGCATTTT. Its translation: CAIAGGHSNQPQHF.

The chain employs TRBV18 and TRBJ2-7; 9 bases match TRBD2. Germline V lookup: CDR1 KGHSH, CDR2 LQKENI. J was trimmed by 5 bases and V by 3 bases; bases with no gene match: 2. The CDR3 extends over 13 amino acids. The CDR3 coding sequence is TGTGCCAGCTCACCGGCTAGCGGGAACGAGCAGTACTTC. This codes for CASSPASGNEQYF.

The CDR3 sequence: CASSQASRLAGRDEQFF. DNA for the CDR3: TGTGCCAGCAGCCAAGCCTCCAGGCTAGCGGGACGCGATGAGCAGTTCTTC. J is TRBJ2-1 and V is TRBV14, with TRBD2 matching 9 bases. The CDR3 is made up of 17 amino acids. Germline V gene sequence: CDR1 SGHDN, CDR2 FVKESK. Trimming took 1 base from V and 8 from J; bases not matched to a gene: 12.

The chain combines TRBV25-1 with TRBJ2-5; 11 bases line up with TRBD2. V lost 4 bases to trimming and J lost 4 bases; unmatched junction nucleotides: 14. This CDR3 comprises 18 residues. Germline V gives CDR1 MGHDK, CDR2 SYGVNS. CDR3 protein: CASSASLTSGSSLETQYF. The DNA of the CDR3 is TGTGCCAGCAGTGCCTCTCTTACTAGCGGGAGTTCACTAGAGACCCAGTACTTC.

The chain employs TRBV29-1 and TRBJ2-5, with D maybe TRBD2 (5 bases). This CDR3 is 13 amino acids long. V lost 4 bases and J 1 base, leaving 10 bases between the germline ends. Germline V lookup: CDR1 SQVTM, CDR2 ANQGSEA. In DNA form, the CDR3 reads TGCAGCGTTGCTGGGGAGCGCCAAGAGACCCAGTACTTC. It encodes CSVAGERQETQYF.

This chain links TRBV19 with TRBJ2-1, with 12 nucleotides matching TRBD2. CDR1 is LNHDA and CDR2 is SQIVND in the germline V gene (reference sequence). CDR3 length: 18 residues. V dropped 3 bases and J dropped 5; count of bases not matched to a gene: 11. The chain's CDR3 is CASSMATSGRTIDNEQFF. The CDR3 DNA follows: TGTGCCAGTAGTATGGCGACTAGCGGGAGAACAATAGACAATGAGCAGTTCTTC.

The DNA of the CDR3 is TGTGCCAGCAGCCAAGACCCAGGGGCCCCCTATGGCTACACCTTC. It encodes CASSQDPGAPYGYTF. V and J are TRBV5-4 and TRBJ1-2; tentative D call: TRBD1 (6 bases). The V and J ends lost 4 bases and 4 bases respectively, with 17 bases between them. Germline CDR1 SGHNT, CDR2 YYREEE (reference sequence). The CDR3 has 15 amino acids.

The chain recombines TRBV28 with TRBJ2-3, with 9 bases that match TRBD1. V was pared by 8 bases and J by 5 bases, with 11 bases of the junction left unmatched. The length of the CDR3 is 15 residues. Germline V gene data show CDR1 as MDHEN and CDR2 as SYDVKM. The CDR3 DNA reads TGTGCCAGCCGCAGGCGGGACAGGGTTGTAGATACGCAGTATTTT. Amino acids: CASRRRDRVVDTQYF.

V and J are TRBV21-1 and TRBJ2-3; the DNA was not compared with TRBD2, the D call given in the table. TRBV21-1 is a listed pseudogene. The CDR3 loop spans 16 amino acids. In DNA, the CDR3 is TGTGCCAGCAGCAAGGGACTAGCGGGAGTGAAAGATACGCAGTATTTT. This sequence encodes CASSKGLAGVKDTQYF.

This rearrangement joins TRBV7-2 to TRBJ2-3; D remains ambiguous. This CDR3 is built from 12 residues. Germline V gene data show CDR1 as SGHTA and CDR2 as FQGNSA. The ends were cut back, 5 bases at V and 4 bases at J, with 7 bases in the middle. The CDR3 protein is CASSPAADTQYF. CDR3 bases: TGTGCCAGCAGCCCCGCGGCAGATACGCAGTATTTT.

Only a few counts were recorded for this clone. The junction departs from germline at one end; a sequencing error may be responsible. The chain recombines TRBV28 with TRBJ2-1; 13 nucleotides line up with TRBD2. Looked up from germline, CDR1 is MDHEN and CDR2 is SYDVKM. This CDR3 spans 13 amino acids. The CDR3 protein is CASSRLAGGRWLF. DNA for the CDR3: TGTGCCAGCAGCCGACTAGCGGGAGGCCGCTGGCTCTTC.

About this clone itself: This sample also contains other DNA sequences that code for the same CDR3. V usage is TRBV30 and J usage is TRBJ2-3; 12 bases fit TRBD2. J gave up 5 bases and V 7 bases, and 7 bases lay outside the gene matches. The CDR3 covers 14 residues. Germline-derived CDR1 and CDR2 are GTSNPN and SVGIG (reference sequence). The CDR3 nucleotides are TGTGCCTCCATTCTAGCGGGAGGGGGAGATACGCAGTATTTT. It specifies CASILAGGGDTQYF.

The V gene is TRBV7-9, the J gene TRBJ2-7; tentatively, D is TRBD2 (5 bases). Germline V gene sequence: CDR1 SEHNR, CDR2 FQNEAQ (reference sequence). The CDR3 extends over 14 amino acids. V was pared by 1 base and J by 6 bases, with 13 bases between. The CDR3 sequence: CASSLVLASTEQYF. For the CDR3, the DNA is TGTGCCAGCAGCTTAGTGTTGGCTAGCACCGAGCAGTACTTC.

This clone was seen only a few times. V and J are TRBV10-1 and TRBJ2-2; no reliable D call. The CDR3 extends over 14 amino acids. Germline CDR1 reads WNHNN; CDR2 reads SYGVQD (reference sequence). Trimming took off 3 bases at V and 2 bases at J, with 7 bases between the two ends. CDR3 region: CASSDEVNTGELFF. CDR3 DNA: TGCGCCAGCAGTGATGAAGTAAACACCGGGGAGCTGTTTTTT.

The rearrangement uses TRBV6-1 and TRBJ1-3; TRBD1 is a possible D gene (5 bases). V shed 4 bases and J shed 1 base, with 8 bases lying between them. Germline CDR1 and CDR2: MNHNS and SASEGT. The CDR3 consists of 14 residues. The CDR3 sequence is CASSVDTSGNTIYF. The DNA for the CDR3 is TGTGCCAGCAGTGTGGACACGTCTGGAAACACCATATATTTT.

V and J are TRBV6-5 and TRBJ2-1; D is perhaps TRBD1 (5 bases). The germline CDR1 and CDR2 sequences are MNHEY and SVGAGI. The CDR3 loop spans 13 amino acids. V gave up 4 bases and J gave up 8 bases, with 12 bases separating them. Written as DNA, the CDR3 is TGTGCCAGCAGTTCCCAGGGTGTGCATGAGCAGTTCTTC. Its translation: CASSSQGVHEQFF.

This sequence joins TRBV4-1 and TRBJ2-7; the match to TRBD2 covers 7 bases. V lost 1 base, J lost 4 bases, and 10 bases stayed unmatched. Germline V gene data show CDR1 as MGHRA and CDR2 as YSYEKL. This CDR3 has 16 amino acids. CDR3 in amino acids: CASSQGPSGAPYEQYF. The DNA of the CDR3 is TGCGCCAGCAGCCAAGGCCCCAGCGGGGCCCCATACGAGCAGTACTTC.

The gene calls are TRBV28 and TRBJ2-5; D may be TRBD1 (6 bases). Trimming shortened V by 5 bases and J by 9 bases, and 13 bases separated the two germline ends. The CDR3 contains 12 residues. The germline CDR1 and CDR2 sequences are MDHEN and SYDVKM. CDR3 amino acids: CASSAQGMAQYF. CDR3 DNA: TGTGCCAGCAGTGCTCAGGGGATGGCCCAGTACTTC.

The chain links TRBV11-2 to TRBJ2-3, with D unresolved. The V gene's germline CDR1 is SGHAT and CDR2 FQNNGV. V lost 4 bases to trimming and J lost 11 bases, with 13 bases between them. The CDR3 runs to 12 residues. The CDR3 sequence is CASSSIRVWQYF. For the CDR3, the DNA is TGTGCCAGCAGCTCTATCCGCGTGTGGCAGTATTTT.

V is TRBV2 and J is TRBJ2-7, with D possibly being TRBD1 (5 bases). Trimming took off 8 bases at V and 2 bases at J, with 16 bases between the two ends. The CDR3 sequence is 14 residues long. The germline V gene has CDR1 SNHLY and CDR2 FYNNEI. The DNA for the CDR3 is TGTGCCAGCCAAAAACAGGCACCTCCCTACGAGCAGTACTTC. Translation: CASQKQAPPYEQYF.

V is TRBV6-4 and J is TRBJ2-5; 7 nucleotides line up with TRBD2. Losses at the gene ends were 9 bases for V and 11 bases for J; bases not matched to a gene: 15. The CDR3 is 13 amino acids. Germline CDR1 reads MRHNA; CDR2 reads SNTAGT. The CDR3, as DNA: TGTGCCAGGAACGAGCGGGAATTGAGGGAGCAGTACTTC. This sequence encodes CARNERELREQYF.

This clone occurred a few times. This chain uses TRBV29-1 with TRBJ2-3; the D call may be TRBD1 or TRBD2 (6 bases each). CDR1 and CDR2 (germline): SQVTM, ANQGSEA. The V and J ends lost 4 bases and 7 bases respectively, with 18 bases between them. This CDR3 has 14 residues. In nucleotides, the CDR3 is TGCAGCGTTGGGGGGCGGGACCCTGGGAATACGCAGTATTTT. It specifies CSVGGRDPGNTQYF.

The sample holds a few counts of this clone. The rearrangement joins TRBV6-1 to TRBJ2-4, with a weak D call TRBD2 (6 bases). The CDR3 sequence is 14 residues long. Trimming cost V 7 bases and J 3 bases, with 13 bases left between them. Germline CDR1 is MNHNS and CDR2 is SASEGT. The CDR3 protein is CASKGGSGKNIQYF. DNA for the CDR3: TGTGCCAGCAAGGGAGGTTCTGGCAAAAACATTCAGTACTTC.

This clone has only a few counts. The CDR3 protein is CATSDVTGGVVTQYF. In nucleotides, the CDR3 is TGTGCCACCAGCGATGTGACAGGGGGGGTGGTGACCCAGTACTTC. The genes are TRBV15 and TRBJ2-5; 9 bases line up with TRBD1. There are 15 residues in the CDR3. With V trimmed by 5 bases and J by 7 bases, 11 bases remained unmatched. Germline CDR1 is LNHNV and CDR2 is YYDKDF (reference sequence).

Worth noting for this clone: At one end, the junction sequence differs from germline, possibly due to a read error. This sequence joins TRBV28 and TRBJ2-7; the D gene is possibly TRBD1 (6 bases). This CDR3 contains 16 residues. Germline V gene lookup returns CDR1 MDHEN and CDR2 SYDVKM. In DNA, the CDR3 is TGTGCCAGCAGCCCCATCCCCTTTACAGGGACCTATGAGCAGTACTTC. Protein product: CASSPIPFTGTYEQYF.